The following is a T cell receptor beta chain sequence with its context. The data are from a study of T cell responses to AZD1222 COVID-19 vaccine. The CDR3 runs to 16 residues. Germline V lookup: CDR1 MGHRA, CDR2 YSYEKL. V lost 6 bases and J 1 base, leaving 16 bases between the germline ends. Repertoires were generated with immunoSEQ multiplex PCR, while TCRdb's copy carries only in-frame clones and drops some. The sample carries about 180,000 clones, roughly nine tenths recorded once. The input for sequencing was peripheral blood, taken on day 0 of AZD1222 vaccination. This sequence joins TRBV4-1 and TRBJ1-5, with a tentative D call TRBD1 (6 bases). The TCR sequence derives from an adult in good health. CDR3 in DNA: TGCGCCAGCAGTCCGATGCAGGGGTTCAGCAATCAGCCCCAGCATTTT. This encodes CASSPMQGFSNQPQHF.